Each of the 21 T cell receptor beta chains below was sequenced from the same sample in a study of beta chain features in type 1 diabetes. Sequenced material consisted of expressed TCRB transcripts (all of the isolated RNA was reverse transcribed). The data were produced by immunoSEQ multiplex PCR, yet TCRdb's version contains in-frame clones alone and is incomplete. The sample has hundreds of thousands of clones, over 25% seen once; the top ten hold around 0.065%. Input material: naive CD4+ T cells from blood. These receptors were obtained from a man younger than 35 in good health.

This clone occurred a few times. This chain uses TRBV25-1 with TRBJ2-7, with TRBD2 identical over 12 bases. V trimming: 10 bases; J trimming: 2 bases; junction bases outside the gene matches: 3. The CDR3 consists of 13 residues. Germline V gives CDR1 MGHDK, CDR2 SYGVNS. CDR3 sequence (DNA): TGTGCCACCAGGACTAGCGGGACCTACGAGCAGTACTTC. Translation gives CATRTSGTYEQYF.

This clone was picked up a small number of times. V gene TRBV7-9 combines with J gene TRBJ2-5, with 12 positions matching TRBD2. The trim removed 5 bases at V and 5 bases at J, leaving 15 bases unmatched. This CDR3 region has 18 residues. Germline lookup yields CDR1 SEHNR and CDR2 FQNEAQ (reference sequence). The CDR3 here is CASSPNRLAGGPRETQYF. For the CDR3, the DNA is TGTGCCAGCAGCCCCAACCGGCTAGCGGGAGGGCCTAGGGAGACCCAGTACTTC.

The chain joins TRBV20-1 to TRBJ2-1; D not certain. V lost 3 bases and J lost 6, with 6 bases in between. Germline V gene lookup returns CDR1 DFQATT and CDR2 SNEGSKA (reference sequence). CDR3 length: 11 residues. CDR3 amino acids: CSASPINEQFF. Written as DNA, the CDR3 is TGCAGTGCTAGTCCCATCAATGAGCAGTTCTTC.

This chain uses TRBV5-1 with TRBJ2-7, with D perhaps TRBD1 or TRBD2 (5 bases each). Per germline, CDR1 SGHRS and CDR2 YFSETQ. V lost 0 bases, J lost 1 base, and 14 bases lay in between. This CDR3 is built from 16 residues. CDR3 DNA sequence: TGCGCCAGCAGCTTGGGGACCGGGACCGGGTCCTACGAGCAGTACTTC. This sequence encodes CASSLGTGTGSYEQYF.

The chain employs TRBV7-9 and TRBJ2-7, with 7 bases aligning to TRBD2. In germline, CDR1 is SEHNR, CDR2 FQNEAQ (reference sequence). With V trimmed by 3 bases and J by 1 base, 6 bases remained unmatched. The CDR3 is made up of 15 amino acids. The CDR3 region is CASSLDGRPSYEQYF. CDR3 nucleotides: TGTGCCAGCAGCTTGGACGGGAGGCCTTCCTACGAGCAGTACTTC.

This clone was counted a few times. The V gene is TRBV29-1, the J gene TRBJ2-5; tentatively, D is TRBD2 (5 bases). V lost 5 bases and J 0 bases, leaving 10 bases between the germline ends. Per germline, CDR1 SQVTM and CDR2 ANQGSEA. The CDR3 runs to 13 residues. Written as DNA, the CDR3 is TGCAGCGTTCGAACAGCGGACCAAGAGACCCAGTACTTC. This encodes CSVRTADQETQYF.

This clone was counted only a few times. The rearrangement links TRBV30 to TRBJ1-2; TRBD1 is a possible D gene (5 bases). In germline, CDR1 is GTSNPN, CDR2 SVGIG (reference sequence). The CDR3 sequence is 13 residues long. Trimming pared 1 base from V and 4 bases from J, leaving 10 bases between. The CDR3 spells CAWSGGTFYGYTF. The CDR3 bases are TGTGCCTGGAGTGGCGGGACCTTCTATGGCTACACCTTC. The whole variable domain, filled in from reference TRBV30 and TRBJ1-2, reads SQTIHQWPATLVQPVGSPLSLECTVEGTSNPNLYWYRQAAGRGLQLLFYSVGIGQISSEVPQNLSASRPQDRQFILSSKKLLLSDSGFYLCAWSGGTFYGYTFGSGTRLTVV.

This clone was recorded a few times. The chain recombines TRBV29-1 with TRBJ2-3; the D is unclear. Germline CDR1 and CDR2: SQVTM and ANQGSEA. CDR3 size: 14 residues. The V gene lost 4 bases and the J gene lost 0 bases, with 11 bases spanning the gap. The CDR3 nucleotides read TGCAGCGTTGTCCCGGTCGCTAGCACAGATACGCAGTATTTT. Its translation is CSVVPVASTDTQYF.

This clone was found a few times. This rearrangement joins TRBV7-9 to TRBJ2-2; D is uncertain. Germline lookup yields CDR1 SEHNR and CDR2 FQNEAQ (reference sequence). Trimming left V 5 bases short and J 2 bases short, with 12 bases between. CDR3 length: 15 residues. The CDR3 DNA reads as TGTGCCAGCAGCCAGAGGACGATTAACACCGGGGAGCTGTTTTTT. Its translation is CASSQRTINTGELFF.

The rearrangement joins TRBV7-2 to TRBJ2-7; D may be TRBD2 (6 bases). Trimming pared 4 bases from V and 6 bases from J, leaving 16 bases between. CDR1 is SGHTA, CDR2 FQGNSA, per germline. The CDR3 is 14 residues long. As DNA, the CDR3 is TGTGCCAGCAGCTATCTACCCGGGGGTGGCGAGCAGTACTTC. This codes for CASSYLPGGGEQYF.

The chain has TRBV11-2 and TRBJ2-5; a possible D gene is TRBD1 (6 bases). The germline CDR1 and CDR2 sequences are SGHAT and FQNNGV. Trimming stripped 3 bases from V and 7 bases from J, with 18 bases between. The length of the CDR3 is 15 residues. The CDR3 sequence is CASSFRGPPQGTQYF. In DNA, the CDR3 is TGTGCCAGCAGCTTCCGGGGTCCCCCACAGGGGACCCAGTACTTC.

In its sample, this clone was seen a few times. V usage is TRBV9 and J usage is TRBJ2-7; no definite D call. The V and J ends lost 0 bases and 7 bases respectively, with 14 bases between them. Per the germline V gene, CDR1 is SGDLS and CDR2 is YYNGEE. The CDR3 is 14 amino acids. The CDR3 DNA sequence: TGTGCCAGCAGCGTAGAGGGCAGCCAGGAGGAGCAGTACTTC. Its translation: CASSVEGSQEEQYF.

V gene TRBV19 combines with J gene TRBJ2-3; TRBD2 matches at 13 bases. The ends lost 6 bases at V and 6 bases at J; junction bases unmatched: 6. The germline gives CDR1 LNHDA, CDR2 SQIVND (reference sequence). The CDR3 consists of 15 residues. The CDR3, as DNA: TGTGCCAGTAGCTCGACTAGCGGGAGGCGGGATACGCAGTATTTT. Protein: CASSSTSGRRDTQYF. The variable domain in full, completed from reference TRBV19 and TRBJ2-3, reads DGGITQSPKYLFRKEGQNVTLSCEQNLNHDAMYWYRQDPGQGLRLIYYSQIVNDFQKGDIAEGYSVSREKKESFPLTVTSAQKNPTAFYLCASSSTSGRRDTQYFGPGTRLTVL.

The chain uses TRBV7-8 and TRBJ1-1; D perhaps matches TRBD1 (5 bases). The germline V gene has CDR1 SGHVS and CDR2 FQNEAQ. CDR3 size: 14 residues. The germline V and J ends were trimmed by 5 bases and 0 bases, with 10 bases remaining between them. The CDR3 DNA reads TGTGCCAGCAGCGAGGGGTACATGAACACTGAAGCTTTCTTT. As protein: CASSEGYMNTEAFF. Complete variable domain (other parts from reference TRBV7-8 and TRBJ1-1): GAGVSQSPRYKVAKRGQDVALRCDPISGHVSLFWYQQALGQGPEFLTYFQNEAQLDKSGLPSDRFFAERPEGSVSTLKIQRTQQEDSAVYLCASSEGYMNTEAFFGQGTRLTVV.

This clone was recorded a few times. The J gene is TRBJ2-3, the V gene TRBV29-1; TRBD2 aligns across 7 bases. Germline lookup yields CDR1 SQVTM and CDR2 ANQGSEA. There are 15 residues in the CDR3. V lost 5 bases, J lost 3 bases, and 11 bases stayed unmatched. The CDR3 region is CSVLRRESATDTQYF. As DNA, the CDR3 is TGCAGCGTTTTACGGCGGGAGAGTGCGACAGATACGCAGTATTTT.

CDR3 DNA sequence: TGTGCCAGCATGTCAAATCTCGGACATACCTACGAGCAGTACTTC. Translated: CASMSNLGHTYEQYF. The V call is TRBV2, the J call TRBJ2-7; possibly TRBD1 for D (5 bases). The V end was cut by 7 bases, the J end by 2 bases, with 18 bases between. There are 15 residues in the CDR3. The germline V gene encodes CDR1 SNHLY and CDR2 FYNNEI. Full variable domain (missing parts from reference TRBV2 and TRBJ2-7): EPEVTQTPSHQVTQMGQEVILRCVPISNHLYFYWYRQILGQKVEFLVSFYNNEISEKSEIFDDQFSVERPDGSNFTLKIRSTKLEDSAMYFCASMSNLGHTYEQYFGPGTRLTVT.

This clone was recorded a few times. The chain links TRBV19 to TRBJ2-1, with TRBD2 matching 7 bases. V lost 2 bases, J lost 3 bases, and 4 bases stayed unmatched. Per germline, CDR1 LNHDA and CDR2 SQIVND (reference sequence). This CDR3 contains 15 residues. The DNA of the CDR3 is TGTGCCAGTAGTATAACGAGCGGGAACTACAATGAGCAGTTCTTC. Amino acid sequence: CASSITSGNYNEQFF.

This chain uses TRBV30 with TRBJ2-3; 7 bases line up with TRBD2. The CDR3 covers 10 residues. With 5 bases clipped from V and 10 bases from J, the junction kept 3 bases outside the gene matches. CDR1 GTSNPN and CDR2 SVGIG come from the germline V gene (reference sequence). DNA of the CDR3: TGTGCCTGGGGGCGGGAGTCGCAGTATTTT. Translated, it gives CAWGRESQYF. Full variable domain (remainder filled in from reference TRBV30 and TRBJ2-3): SQTIHQWPATLVQPVGSPLSLECTVEGTSNPNLYWYRQAAGRGLQLLFYSVGIGQISSEVPQNLSASRPQDRQFILSSKKLLLSDSGFYLCAWGRESQYFGPGTRLTVL.

The V call is TRBV10-3, the J call TRBJ2-3; 14 bases are shared with TRBD2. The V gene end was trimmed by 4 bases and the J gene end by 6 bases; junction bases not matched to a gene: 6. Germline CDR1 and CDR2: ENHRY and SYGVKD. The CDR3 loop spans 16 amino acids. The CDR3 sequence is CAISGGRTSGRDTQYF. CDR3 nucleotides: TGTGCCATCAGTGGCGGTCGGACTAGCGGGAGGGATACGCAGTATTTT.

The DNA for the CDR3 is TGTGCCAGCAGCTGGGGCGGCTCTGGGGCCAACGTCCTGACTTTC. Its protein is CASSWGGSGANVLTF. The rearrangement links TRBV5-4 to TRBJ2-6; tentative D call: TRBD1 (5 bases). The CDR3 extends over 15 amino acids. The germline V gene encodes CDR1 SGHNT and CDR2 YYREEE (reference sequence). Trimming removed 3 bases at V and 0 bases at J, with 7 bases between.

This clone was seen a handful of times. This same CDR3 is encoded by further DNA sequences in the sample. The genes are TRBV28 and TRBJ1-2; D call uncertain. Germline V gene lookup returns CDR1 MDHEN and CDR2 SYDVKM. V gave up 3 bases and J gave up 4 bases, with 6 bases separating them. The CDR3 is 12 amino acids. The CDR3 loop reads CASSFRGYGYTF. DNA of the CDR3: TGTGCCAGCAGTTTCCGAGGCTATGGCTACACCTTC.